This TCR beta chain was found in a study of identical twins. This CDR3 comprises 16 residues. After removal of 0 bases from V and 6 bases from J, the junction contained 5 bases not matched to a gene. Germline V gene lookup returns CDR1 LGHNA and CDR2 YNFKEQ. MiXCR, run by TCRdb on the 5' RACE reads, gives a single entry per CDR3 protein. This table has some 1,600,000 distinct CDR3 sequences, around 29% appearing once. Healthy Caucasians alone served as donors. Findings and caveats of the study: Reduced insertions were recorded for abundant cord blood beta clonotypes, with no such pattern in memory repertoires. Beta out-of-frame sequences displayed a weaker excess of sharing between twins.

To note about this clonotype: What it binds is unknown.

The sequence derives from a newborn girl in good health. The sample was cord blood. J is TRBJ1-4 and V is TRBV4-2; TRBD1 aligns across 9 bases. The CDR3 is CASSQDPGQGDEKLFF. CDR3 DNA: TGTGCCAGCAGCCAAGACCCGGGACAGGGCGATGAAAAACTGTTTTTT.